This T cell receptor beta chain was observed in a study of Ad26.COV2.S vaccination and SARS-CoV-2 variants. Study-wide points: Total responses of T cells may have been underestimated by the analyses of TCR breadth and depth. Participants in the vaccine arm had higher spike-specific TCR breadth; placebo recipients had lower.

TCRdb keeps only in-frame clones here, not all; method: immunoSEQ multiplex PCR. The repertoire consists of about 390,000 clones, with 92% occurring once and the leading ten covering about 1.6%. Details on this clone: Antigen unknown.

The junction had 6 bases not matched to a gene; V was cut back by 6 bases and J by 1 base. Germline V gene data show CDR1 as SGHTA and CDR2 as FQGNSA. The length of the CDR3 is 16 residues. Specified treatment: 15 to 20 received Ad26.COV2.S at low or high dose, single or two shots; 5 received placebo; per-sample allocation not given. At day 63 after the first vaccine or placebo injection, samples were drawn. This chain uses TRBV7-2 with TRBJ2-3; TRBD2 agrees at 11 bases. The input for sequencing was peripheral blood, taken in a trial of Ad26.COV2.S vaccine versus placebo. The receptor's source is a person between 18 and 65 years old who received the Ad26.COV2.S COVID-19 vaccine or a placebo. The CDR3, as DNA: TGTGCCAGCAGTTCTCCGACTAGCGGGGGCACAGATACGCAGTATTTT. Translating it yields CASSSPTSGGTDTQYF.